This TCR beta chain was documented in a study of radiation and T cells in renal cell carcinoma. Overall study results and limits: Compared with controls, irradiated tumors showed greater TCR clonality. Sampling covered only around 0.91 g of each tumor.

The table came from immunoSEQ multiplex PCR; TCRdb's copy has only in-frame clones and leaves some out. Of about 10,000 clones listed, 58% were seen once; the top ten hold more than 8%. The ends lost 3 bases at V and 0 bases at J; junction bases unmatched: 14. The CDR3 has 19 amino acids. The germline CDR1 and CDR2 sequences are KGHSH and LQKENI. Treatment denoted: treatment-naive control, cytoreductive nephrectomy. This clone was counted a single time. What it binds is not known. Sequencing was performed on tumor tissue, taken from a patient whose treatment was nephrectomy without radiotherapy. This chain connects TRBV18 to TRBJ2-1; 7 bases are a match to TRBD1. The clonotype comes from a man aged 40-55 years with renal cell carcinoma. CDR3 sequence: CASSPRTGSSSRSYNEQFF. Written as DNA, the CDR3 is TGTGCCAGCTCACCCCGGACAGGATCGAGTTCTCGCTCCTACAATGAGCAGTTCTTC.